These 21 T cell receptor beta chains share one sample of origin, sequenced in a study of metastatic and nonmetastatic thyroid tumors. TCRdb re-processed the PCR reads through MiXCR. Of about 32,000 clones in the sample, 15% to 20% are singletons; the top ten hold over 9.5%. Treatment of any kind had been given to no patient before thyroid surgery. The material sequenced was blood. The source is a female donor with papillary thyroid cancer or a benign thyroid nodule (not recorded which). Some clones in this sample may be carry-over from other donors' samples.

The rearrangement joins TRBV18 to TRBJ2-1; 7 bases are a match to TRBD1. This CDR3 is 19 amino acids long. CDR1 and CDR2 from the germline V gene are KGHSH and LQKENI. With V trimmed by 6 bases and J by 1 base, 18 bases remained unmatched. CDR3 nucleotide sequence: TGTGCCAGCTCCCTAAACTCTTATACAGGGGAAAGGTCCTACAATGAGCAGTTCTTC. Its translation: CASSLNSYTGERSYNEQFF.

This clone was seen repeatedly, ten times or more. The chain links TRBV11-3 to TRBJ2-7; D may be TRBD2 (6 bases). The CDR3 consists of 15 residues. V was trimmed by 1 base and J by 2 bases, leaving 12 bases between them. In germline, CDR1 is SGHNT, CDR2 YENEEA. The CDR3 DNA is TGTGCCAGCAGCTTAGTTTCCGGGAGCACCTACGAGCAGTACTTC. This encodes CASSLVSGSTYEQYF.

This clone occurred once. The chain combines TRBV11-1 with TRBJ2-2; D remains ambiguous. This CDR3 has 16 residues. V lost 4 bases to trimming and J lost 0 bases, with 12 bases between them. Germline-derived CDR1 and CDR2 are SGHAT and FQDESV (reference sequence). In DNA, the CDR3 is TGTGCCAGCAGCTATATCGGTGGCGCGAACACCGGGGAGCTGTTTTTT. This translates into CASSYIGGANTGELFF.

This clone has at least ten counts. The chain links TRBV6-1 to TRBJ2-1; 11 nucleotides align to TRBD1. The ends lost 5 bases at V and 7 bases at J; junction bases unmatched: 4. The CDR3 runs 14 residues. Per germline, CDR1 MNHNS and CDR2 SASEGT. Here the CDR3 reads CASSSGDRGNEQFF. CDR3 coding DNA: TGTGCCAGCAGTTCCGGGGACAGGGGGAATGAGCAGTTCTTC.

This clone was counted at least ten times. The gene calls are TRBV9 and TRBJ1-1; 8 positions agree with TRBD1. The germline CDR1 and CDR2 sequences are SGDLS and YYNGEE. There are 17 residues in the CDR3. J lost 3 bases, V lost 2 bases, and 12 bases had no gene match. CDR3 loop: CASSVTLTDRVDTEAFF. CDR3 in DNA: TGTGCCAGCAGCGTGACGCTTACGGACAGGGTTGACACTGAAGCTTTCTTT.

In nucleotides, the CDR3 is TGTGCCATCAGTGCTTTGACAGGGCGGAATCTGAACTATGGCTACACCTTC. It specifies CAISALTGRNLNYGYTF. The chain is built from TRBV10-3 and TRBJ1-2; 7 positions agree with TRBD1. Germline V gene data show CDR1 as ENHRY and CDR2 as SYGVKD. J was trimmed by 2 bases and V by 4 bases; bases with no gene match: 13. CDR3 size: 17 residues.

Many counts were recorded for this clone. This specimen includes other DNA sequences encoding the same CDR3. The rearrangement uses TRBV19 and TRBJ1-2, with D possibly TRBD1 on 6 matching bases. V was clipped by 7 bases and J by 0 bases, with 15 bases between them. The CDR3 extends over 15 amino acids. Germline V lookup: CDR1 LNHDA, CDR2 SQIVND (reference sequence). CDR3 in DNA: TGTGCCAGTACGGGGGGGCGCCGAGCTAACTATGGCTACACCTTC. The encoded protein is CASTGGRRANYGYTF. The variable domain in full, with the rest retrieved from reference TRBV19 and TRBJ1-2, is DGGITQSPKYLFRKEGQNVTLSCEQNLNHDAMYWYRQDPGQGLRLIYYSQIVNDFQKGDIAEGYSVSREKKESFPLTVTSAQKNPTAFYLCASTGGRRANYGYTFGSGTRLTVV.

This clone was counted at least ten times. V and J are TRBV24-1 and TRBJ2-1, with D unresolved. Germline CDR1 reads KGHDR; CDR2 reads SFDVKD. Trimming pared 5 bases from V and 4 bases from J, leaving 11 bases between. This CDR3 comprises 14 residues. This CDR3 reads CATSVGVSYNEQFF. DNA for the CDR3: TGTGCCACCAGTGTTGGGGTCTCATACAATGAGCAGTTCTTC.

This clone was seen a handful of times. V gene TRBV6-1 combines with J gene TRBJ1-1; D remains unclear. Trimming took off 1 base at V and 0 bases at J, with 6 bases between the two ends. CDR1 and CDR2 (germline): MNHNS, SASEGT. This CDR3 spans 14 amino acids. This CDR3 reads CASSEGRLNTEAFF. CDR3 bases: TGTGCCAGCAGTGAAGGACGGTTGAACACTGAAGCTTTCTTT.

By share, this clone counts as medium-sized. This chain joins TRBV6-1 and TRBJ2-2; perhaps TRBD2 as D (5 bases). CDR1 is MNHNS and CDR2 is SASEGT in the germline V gene. The CDR3 runs to 13 residues. V lost 3 bases and J 3 bases, leaving 5 bases between the germline ends. This CDR3 reads CASSEGDTGELFF. The CDR3 nucleotides read TGTGCCAGCAGTGAGGGAGACACCGGGGAGCTGTTTTTT.

There are many counts of this clone. The CDR3 reads CATSRENDRTDTQYF. Here the CDR3 DNA reads TGTGCCACCAGCAGAGAAAATGATCGCACAGATACGCAGTATTTT. The V gene is TRBV15, the J gene TRBJ2-3; D is unresolved. The CDR3 loop spans 15 amino acids. Trimming left V 0 bases short and J 1 base short, with 8 bases between. Germline assignment: CDR1 LNHNV and CDR2 YYDKDF (reference sequence).

The chain has TRBV9 and TRBJ2-3, with 13 bases that match TRBD2. The CDR3 spans 16 residues. With 4 bases clipped from V and 5 bases from J, the junction kept 7 bases outside the gene matches. Germline CDR1 SGDLS, CDR2 YYNGEE. In DNA form, the CDR3 reads TGTGCCAGCAGCCCCCGGACTAGCGGGGGCATAGATACGCAGTATTTT. Protein sequence: CASSPRTSGGIDTQYF.

This clone was found many times. Other DNA sequences of this sample code for an identical CDR3. The chain couples TRBV5-1 to TRBJ1-2; D uncertain. The V end lost 0 bases, the J end lost 2 bases, and 11 bases lay between the germline ends. Germline V gene data show CDR1 as SGHRS and CDR2 as YFSETQ. The CDR3 extends over 15 amino acids. The CDR3 loop reads CASSLGGGQNYGYTF. CDR3 nucleotide sequence: TGCGCCAGCAGCTTGGGAGGAGGGCAGAACTATGGCTACACCTTC.

Notes on this clone: A read error may be the cause here, since a much bigger clone is one base away. The rearrangement links TRBV4-2 to TRBJ2-5, with a weak D call TRBD2 (6 bases). The CDR3 has 18 residues. CDR1 is LGHNA and CDR2 is YNFKEQ in the germline V gene. The CDR3 DNA sequence: TGTGACAGCAGCCAAGAATTCAGCAACGGGAGAGAACAAGAGACCCAGTACTTC. Protein sequence: CDSSQEFSNGREQETQYF.

This clone came up many times. This chain joins TRBV20-1 and TRBJ2-7; 8 nucleotides line up with TRBD2. Germline CDR1 reads DFQATT; CDR2 reads SNEGSKA (reference sequence). There are 14 residues in the CDR3. With V trimmed by 5 bases and J by 6 bases, 12 bases remained unmatched. CDR3 protein: CSAETGTREIEQYF. CDR3 DNA: TGCAGTGCTGAAACCGGGACTAGAGAGATCGAGCAGTACTTC.

In this sample, this clone turned up many times. V is TRBV5-1 and J is TRBJ1-6; D ambiguous. Germline assignment: CDR1 SGHRS and CDR2 YFSETQ. V was clipped by 0 bases and J by 4 bases, with 8 bases between them. This CDR3 has 15 residues. The CDR3 coding sequence is TGCGCCAGCAGCTTGGGAGAGGGTTATAATTCACCCCTCCACTTT. This sequence encodes CASSLGEGYNSPLHF.

The chain combines TRBV5-4 with TRBJ1-2; 7 bases are a match to TRBD1. After removal of 4 bases from V and 4 bases from J, the junction contained 10 bases not matched to a gene. CDR3 length: 15 residues. The V gene's germline CDR1 is SGHNT and CDR2 YYREEE (reference sequence). The chain's CDR3 is CASSILTGTTYGYTF. In DNA, the CDR3 is TGTGCCAGCAGCATATTGACAGGGACTACCTATGGCTACACCTTC.

The sample holds many counts of this clone. V gene TRBV5-1 combines with J gene TRBJ2-5; TRBD2 matches at 8 bases. The CDR3 runs to 16 residues. Germline V gene lookup returns CDR1 SGHRS and CDR2 YFSETQ. V was clipped by 3 bases and J by 2 bases; unmatched bases: 9. The DNA for the CDR3 is TGCGCCAGCAGCTCATCCGGGACTAGATTTCAAGAGACCCAGTACTTC. Protein product: CASSSSGTRFQETQYF.

This clone counts as medium-sized. V is TRBV27 and J is TRBJ1-6; perhaps TRBD1 as D (6 bases). Germline CDR1 reads MNHEY; CDR2 reads SMNVEV (reference sequence). Trimming took off 6 bases at V and 10 bases at J, with 28 bases between the two ends. There are 18 residues in the CDR3. The chain's CDR3 is CASRQNLGGTILLSPLHF. CDR3 sequence (DNA): TGTGCCAGCAGACAAAACTTGGGGGGCACGATACTCTTATCACCCCTCCACTTT.

The chain couples TRBV4-3 to TRBJ2-7, with 7 bases aligning to TRBD1. Trimming removed 0 bases from V and 9 bases from J; junction bases left unmatched: 14. Germline CDR1 LGHNA, CDR2 YSLEER. The CDR3 runs to 16 residues. CDR3 sequence (DNA): TGCGCCAGCAGCCAAGATCAAGAGGGGGCGCGAGCACGGCAGTACTTC. It yields the protein CASSQDQEGARARQYF.

The chain uses TRBV9 and TRBJ1-1, with D possibly TRBD1 on 6 matching bases. The V gene's germline CDR1 is SGDLS and CDR2 YYNGEE. This CDR3 is 17 amino acids long. Deletions cut 0 bases from V and 1 base from J, with 16 bases between. CDR3 nucleotide sequence: TGTGCCAGCAGCGTAGGCTTACTGGGGGGCTCGAACACTGAAGCTTTCTTT. It encodes CASSVGLLGGSNTEAFF. The variable domain in full, completed from reference TRBV9 and TRBJ1-1, reads DSGVTQTPKHLITATGQRVTLRCSPRSGDLSVYWYQQSLDQGLQFLIQYYNGEERAKGNILERFSAQQFPDLHSELNLSSLELGDSALYFCASSVGLLGGSNTEAFFGQGTRLTVV.